Listed below are T cell receptor beta chains from one sample, sequenced in a study of technical replicates of blood from a few donors. TCRdb's table, derived via immunoSEQ multiplex PCR, lists solely in-frame clones and lacks some. Of tens of thousands of clones listed, roughly 94% are singletons. The sequencing input was T cells isolated from PBMCs. The receptors stem from a human donor in good health. Each CDR3 is given with its conserved first and last residue. A D gene is named only where the DNA matches it firmly. Some rows mark clone size as missing; the rest say once, few, many or name a class of expanded clone.

>-|TRBJ2-3|TRBV4-2|-|15
TGTGCCAGCAGCCAAGATCTGCGGGTCACAGATACGCAGTATTTT
CASSQDLRVTDTQYF
>-|TRBJ2-5|TRBV27|-|13
TGTGCCAGCAGTTTGGGCAGCCAAGAGACCCAGTACTTC
CASSLGSQETQYF
>-|TRBJ2-7|TRBV28|TRBD1|13
TGTGCCAGCCAGGCGAGGGGGCGAGGGGAGCAGTACTTC
CASQARGRGEQYF
>-|TRBJ2-1|TRBV28|-|16
TGTGCCAGCAGTTCCTTTTCGGCTAGCAGCTACAATGAGCAGTTCTTC
CASSSFSASSYNEQFF
>-|TRBJ2-7|TRBV2|TRBD1|15
TGTGCCAGCAGTGATTTGGGACAGACGTCTATTGAGCAGTACTTC
CASSDLGQTSIEQYF
>-|TRBJ2-7|TRBV29-1|TRBD1|13
TGCAGCGTTGTTGGGACAGGGGTCCACGAGCAGTACTTC
CSVVGTGVHEQYF
>-|TRBJ1-1|TRBV28|-|15
TGTGCCAGCATTCAAGACAGTTTAACGGTCACTGAAGCTTTCTTT
CASIQDSLTVTEAFF
>-|TRBJ2-1|TRBV2|-|15
TGTGCCAGCAGTGAAGAGGGGACACACTACAATGAGCAGTTCTTC
CASSEEGTHYNEQFF
>-|TRBJ1-2|TRBV4-1|TRBD1|13
TGCGCCAGCAGCCAGGACAGGGGGGATGGCTACACCTTC
CASSQDRGDGYTF
>-|TRBJ2-3|TRBV7-3|TRBD1|15
TGTGCCAGCAGCTTATTTGGACAGGGCACAGATACGCAGTATTTT
CASSLFGQGTDTQYF
>once|TRBJ2-7|TRBV27|TRBD2|15
TGTGCCAGCAGTTACTCTCCCAGCGGGAGTTACGAGCAGTACTTC
CASSYSPSGSYEQYF
>-|TRBJ2-3|TRBV7-9|-|17
TGTGCCAGCAGCTTAGGCGGATGGGGCCATAGCACAGATACGCAGTATTTT
CASSLGGWGHSTDTQYF
>-|TRBJ2-1|TRBV28|-|11
TGTGCCAGCAGTCAATACAATGAGCAGTTCTTC
CASSQYNEQFF
>-|TRBJ2-5|TRBV12-5|-|13
TGTGCTAGTGGTTTGGTATATAGGGGGACCCAGTACTTC
CASGLVYRGTQYF
>-|TRBJ1-1|TRBV18|-|14
TGTGCCAGCTCGGAGGTGGGTTTCGAGGCTGAAGCTTTCTTT
CASSEVGFEAEAFF
>-|TRBJ2-3|TRBV30|TRBD1|15
TGTGCCTGGACTACCGGGACAGGGTTCACAGATACGCAGTATTTT
CAWTTGTGFTDTQYF